This TCR beta chain was recovered during a study of graft-versus-host responses after intestinal transplantation. Study at large: Tacrolimus and steroids were given for two to three years to all recipients after anti-thymocyte globulin induction.

Only in-frame clones appear in the TCRdb table, and some are missing; sequencing was by immunoSEQ multiplex PCR. Of some 40,000 clones listed, 90% to 95% are singletons. This sample comprised PBMCs, obtained 524 days after transplant. The TCR was taken from a human patient who received an intestinal transplant, so some T cells may come from the graft donor.

For the CDR3, the DNA is TGTGCCAGCAGTATAGTAGCGGGAGAGCAGTTCTTC. This codes for CASSIVAGEQFF. This chain links TRBV27 with TRBJ2-1, with 8 bases lining up with TRBD2. The trim removed 5 bases at V and 10 bases at J, leaving 4 bases unmatched. The CDR3 runs 12 residues. Germline assignment: CDR1 MNHEY and CDR2 SMNVEV (reference sequence).